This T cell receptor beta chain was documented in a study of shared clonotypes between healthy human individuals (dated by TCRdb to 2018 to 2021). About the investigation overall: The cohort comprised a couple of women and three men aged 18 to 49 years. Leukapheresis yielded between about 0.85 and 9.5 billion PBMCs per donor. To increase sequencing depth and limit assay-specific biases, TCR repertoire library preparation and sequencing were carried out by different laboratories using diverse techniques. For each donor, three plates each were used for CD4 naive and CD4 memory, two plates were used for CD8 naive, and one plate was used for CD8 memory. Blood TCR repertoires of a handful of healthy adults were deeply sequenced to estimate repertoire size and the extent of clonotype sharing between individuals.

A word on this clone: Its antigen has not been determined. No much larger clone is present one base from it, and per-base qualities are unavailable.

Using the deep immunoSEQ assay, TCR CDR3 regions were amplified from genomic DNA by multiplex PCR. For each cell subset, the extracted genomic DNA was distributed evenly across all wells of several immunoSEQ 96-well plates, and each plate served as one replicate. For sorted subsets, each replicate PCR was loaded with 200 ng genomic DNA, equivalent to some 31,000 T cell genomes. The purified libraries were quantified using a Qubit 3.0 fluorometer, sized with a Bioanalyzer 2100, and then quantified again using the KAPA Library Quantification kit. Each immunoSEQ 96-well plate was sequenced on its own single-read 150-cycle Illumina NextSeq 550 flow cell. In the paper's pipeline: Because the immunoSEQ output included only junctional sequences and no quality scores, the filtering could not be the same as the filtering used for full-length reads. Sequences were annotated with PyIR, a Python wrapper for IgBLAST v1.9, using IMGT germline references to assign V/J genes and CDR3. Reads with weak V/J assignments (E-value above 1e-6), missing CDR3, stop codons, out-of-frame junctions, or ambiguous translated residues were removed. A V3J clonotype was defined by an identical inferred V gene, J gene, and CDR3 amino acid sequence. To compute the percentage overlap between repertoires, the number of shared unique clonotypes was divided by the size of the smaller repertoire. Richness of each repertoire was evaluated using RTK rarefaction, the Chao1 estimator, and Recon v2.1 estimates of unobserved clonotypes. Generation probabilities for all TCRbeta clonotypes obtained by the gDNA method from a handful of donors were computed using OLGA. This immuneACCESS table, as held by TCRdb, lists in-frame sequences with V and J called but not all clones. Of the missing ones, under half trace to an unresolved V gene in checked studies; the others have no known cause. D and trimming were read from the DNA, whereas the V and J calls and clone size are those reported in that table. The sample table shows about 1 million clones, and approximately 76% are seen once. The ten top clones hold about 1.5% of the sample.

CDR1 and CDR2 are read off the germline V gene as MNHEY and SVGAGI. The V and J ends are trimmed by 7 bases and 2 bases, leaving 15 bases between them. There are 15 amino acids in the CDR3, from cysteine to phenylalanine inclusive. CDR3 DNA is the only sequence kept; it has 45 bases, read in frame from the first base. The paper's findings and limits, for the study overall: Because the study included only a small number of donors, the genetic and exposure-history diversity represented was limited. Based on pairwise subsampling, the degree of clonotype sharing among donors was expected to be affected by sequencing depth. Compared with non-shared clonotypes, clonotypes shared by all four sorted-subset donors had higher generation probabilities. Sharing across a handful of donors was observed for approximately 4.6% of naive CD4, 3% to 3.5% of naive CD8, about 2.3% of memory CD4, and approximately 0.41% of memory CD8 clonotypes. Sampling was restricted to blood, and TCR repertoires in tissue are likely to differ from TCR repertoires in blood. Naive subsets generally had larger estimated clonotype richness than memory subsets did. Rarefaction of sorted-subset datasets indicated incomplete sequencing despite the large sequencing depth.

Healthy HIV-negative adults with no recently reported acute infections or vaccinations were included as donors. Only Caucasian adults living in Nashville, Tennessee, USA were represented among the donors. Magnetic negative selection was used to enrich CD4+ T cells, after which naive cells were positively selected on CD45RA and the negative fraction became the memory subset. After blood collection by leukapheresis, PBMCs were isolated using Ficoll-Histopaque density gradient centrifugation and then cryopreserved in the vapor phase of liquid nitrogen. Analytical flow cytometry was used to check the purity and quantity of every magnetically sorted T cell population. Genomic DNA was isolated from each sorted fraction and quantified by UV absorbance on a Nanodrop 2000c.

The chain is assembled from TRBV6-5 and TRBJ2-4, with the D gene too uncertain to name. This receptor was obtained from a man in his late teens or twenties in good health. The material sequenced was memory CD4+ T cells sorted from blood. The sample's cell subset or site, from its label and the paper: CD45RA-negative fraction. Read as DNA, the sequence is TGTGCCAGCATGAACTCTTACGGAACCAAAAACATTCAGTACTTC. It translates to CASMNSYGTKNIQYF.